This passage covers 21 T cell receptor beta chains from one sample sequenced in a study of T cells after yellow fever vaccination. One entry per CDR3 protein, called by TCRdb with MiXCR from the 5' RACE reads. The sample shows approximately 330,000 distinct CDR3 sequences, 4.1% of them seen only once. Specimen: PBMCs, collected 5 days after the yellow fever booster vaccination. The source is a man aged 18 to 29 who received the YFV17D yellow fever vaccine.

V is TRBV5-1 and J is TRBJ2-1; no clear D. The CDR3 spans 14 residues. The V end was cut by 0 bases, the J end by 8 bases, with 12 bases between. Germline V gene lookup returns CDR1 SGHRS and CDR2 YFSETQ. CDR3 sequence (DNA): TGCGCCAGCAGCTTGGCGCCAGGTAGAGATGAGCAGTTCTTC. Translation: CASSLAPGRDEQFF.

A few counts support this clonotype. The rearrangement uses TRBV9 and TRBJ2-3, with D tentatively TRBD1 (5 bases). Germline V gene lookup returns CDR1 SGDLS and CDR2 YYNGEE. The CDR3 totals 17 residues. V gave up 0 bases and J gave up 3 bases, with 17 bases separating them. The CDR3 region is CASSVEPGRVGTDTQYF. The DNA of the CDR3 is TGTGCCAGCAGCGTAGAACCGGGCAGGGTGGGTACAGATACGCAGTATTTT. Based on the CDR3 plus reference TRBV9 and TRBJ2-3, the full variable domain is DSGVTQTPKHLITATGQRVTLRCSPRSGDLSVYWYQQSLDQGLQFLIQYYNGEERAKGNILERFSAQQFPDLHSELNLSSLELGDSALYFCASSVEPGRVGTDTQYFGPGTRLTVL.

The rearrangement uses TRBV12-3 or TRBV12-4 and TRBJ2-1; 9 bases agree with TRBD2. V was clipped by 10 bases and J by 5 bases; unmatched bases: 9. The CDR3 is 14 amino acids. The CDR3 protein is CAISAGGPHNEQFF. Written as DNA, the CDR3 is TGTGCCATTAGCGCGGGGGGGCCCCACAATGAGCAGTTCTTC.

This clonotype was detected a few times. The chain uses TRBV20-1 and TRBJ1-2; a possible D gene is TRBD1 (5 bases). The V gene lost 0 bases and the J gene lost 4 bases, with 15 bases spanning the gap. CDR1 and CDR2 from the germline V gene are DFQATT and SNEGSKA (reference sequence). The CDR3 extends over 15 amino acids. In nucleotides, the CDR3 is TGCAGTGCTAGAGATCAAGGGGAGATCTTCTATGGCTACACCTTC. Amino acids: CSARDQGEIFYGYTF.

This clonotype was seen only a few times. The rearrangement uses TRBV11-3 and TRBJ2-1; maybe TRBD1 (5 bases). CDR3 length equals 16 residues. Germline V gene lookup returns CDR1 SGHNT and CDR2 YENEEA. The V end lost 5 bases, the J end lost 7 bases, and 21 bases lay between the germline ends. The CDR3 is CASSAGHGIGLNEQFF. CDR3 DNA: TGTGCCAGCAGCGCCGGACACGGAATTGGTTTGAATGAGCAGTTCTTC.

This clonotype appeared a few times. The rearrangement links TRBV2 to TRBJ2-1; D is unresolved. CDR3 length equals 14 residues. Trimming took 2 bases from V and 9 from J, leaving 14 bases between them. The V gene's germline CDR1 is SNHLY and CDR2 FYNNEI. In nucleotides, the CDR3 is TGTGCCAGCAGTGAAACCCGGACCTCAAGTGAGCAGTTCTTC. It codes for CASSETRTSSEQFF.

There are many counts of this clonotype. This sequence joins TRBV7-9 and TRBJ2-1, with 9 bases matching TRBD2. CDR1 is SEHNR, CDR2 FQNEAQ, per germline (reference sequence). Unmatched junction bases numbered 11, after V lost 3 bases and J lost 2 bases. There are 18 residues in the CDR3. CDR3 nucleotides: TGTGCCAGCAGCTTTAGAAGCGGGGGGCCTCAAACCTACAATGAGCAGTTCTTC. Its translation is CASSFRSGGPQTYNEQFF.

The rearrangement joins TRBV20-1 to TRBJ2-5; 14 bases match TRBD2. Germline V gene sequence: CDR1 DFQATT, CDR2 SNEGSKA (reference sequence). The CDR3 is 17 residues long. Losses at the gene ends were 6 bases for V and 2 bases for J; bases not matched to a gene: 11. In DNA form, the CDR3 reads TGCAGTGCCGTCCCGGAAAGACTAGCGGGGGGGCAAGAGACCCAGTACTTC. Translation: CSAVPERLAGGQETQYF.

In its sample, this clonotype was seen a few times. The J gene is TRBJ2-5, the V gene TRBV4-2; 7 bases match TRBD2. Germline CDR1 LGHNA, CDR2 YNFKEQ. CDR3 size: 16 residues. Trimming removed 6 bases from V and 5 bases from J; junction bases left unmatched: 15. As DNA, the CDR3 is TGTGCCAGCAGTTTCTCCTTGGCGGGGGTCGGTGAGACCCAGTACTTC. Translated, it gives CASSFSLAGVGETQYF.

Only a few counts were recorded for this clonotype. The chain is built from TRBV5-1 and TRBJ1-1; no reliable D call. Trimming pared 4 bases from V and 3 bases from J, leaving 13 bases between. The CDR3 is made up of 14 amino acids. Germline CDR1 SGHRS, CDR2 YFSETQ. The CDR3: CASSPLPSDTEAFF. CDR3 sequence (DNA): TGCGCCAGCAGCCCTTTGCCCTCTGACACTGAAGCTTTCTTT.

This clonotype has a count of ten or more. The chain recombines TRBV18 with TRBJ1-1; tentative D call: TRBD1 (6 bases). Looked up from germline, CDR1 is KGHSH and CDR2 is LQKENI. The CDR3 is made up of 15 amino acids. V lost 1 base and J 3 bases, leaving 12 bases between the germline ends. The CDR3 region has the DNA TGTGCCAGCTCACCACGGGGGGCGCAGGACACTGAAGCTTTCTTT. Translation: CASSPRGAQDTEAFF.

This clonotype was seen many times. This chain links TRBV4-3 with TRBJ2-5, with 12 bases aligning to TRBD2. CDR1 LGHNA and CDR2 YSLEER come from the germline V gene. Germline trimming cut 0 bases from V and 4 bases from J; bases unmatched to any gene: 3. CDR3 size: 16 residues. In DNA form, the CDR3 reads TGCGCCAGCAGCCAAGATCCTAGCGGGGGGGCAGAGACCCAGTACTTC. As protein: CASSQDPSGGAETQYF.

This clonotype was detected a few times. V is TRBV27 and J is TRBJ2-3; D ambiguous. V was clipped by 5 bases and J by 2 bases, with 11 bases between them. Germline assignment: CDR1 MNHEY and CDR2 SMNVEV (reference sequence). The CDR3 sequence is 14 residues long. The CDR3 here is CASSHRQYTDTQYF. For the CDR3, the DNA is TGTGCCAGCAGTCACAGACAATACACAGATACGCAGTATTTT.

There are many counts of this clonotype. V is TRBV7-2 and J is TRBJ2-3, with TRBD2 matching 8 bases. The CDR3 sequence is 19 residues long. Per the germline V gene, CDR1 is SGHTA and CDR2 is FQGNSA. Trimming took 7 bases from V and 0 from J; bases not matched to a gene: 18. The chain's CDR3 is CASTSISGGAPSSTDTQYF. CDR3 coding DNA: TGTGCCAGCACCTCAATCTCGGGGGGGGCACCTTCTAGCACAGATACGCAGTATTTT.

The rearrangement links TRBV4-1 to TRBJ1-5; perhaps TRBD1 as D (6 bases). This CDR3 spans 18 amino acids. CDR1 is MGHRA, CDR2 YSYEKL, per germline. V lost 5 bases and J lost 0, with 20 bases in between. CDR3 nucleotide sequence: TGCGCCAGCAGCGAAGGGGCAGGGGTGCCCTATAGCAATCAGCCCCAGCATTTT. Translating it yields CASSEGAGVPYSNQPQHF.

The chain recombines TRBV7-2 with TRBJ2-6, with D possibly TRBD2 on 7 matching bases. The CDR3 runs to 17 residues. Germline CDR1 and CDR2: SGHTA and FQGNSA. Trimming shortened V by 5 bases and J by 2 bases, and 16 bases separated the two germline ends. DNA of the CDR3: TGTGCCAGCAGCCCGAGGGGGGGTCGCACTGGGGCCAACGTCCTGACTTTC. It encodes CASSPRGGRTGANVLTF.

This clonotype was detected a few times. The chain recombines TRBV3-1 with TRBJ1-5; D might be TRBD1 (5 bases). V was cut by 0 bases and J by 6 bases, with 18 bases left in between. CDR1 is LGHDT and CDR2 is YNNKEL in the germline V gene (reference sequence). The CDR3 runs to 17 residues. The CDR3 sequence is CASSQDWRGLVSQPQHF. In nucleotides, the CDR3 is TGTGCCAGCAGCCAAGATTGGAGGGGCTTAGTGAGTCAGCCCCAGCATTTT.

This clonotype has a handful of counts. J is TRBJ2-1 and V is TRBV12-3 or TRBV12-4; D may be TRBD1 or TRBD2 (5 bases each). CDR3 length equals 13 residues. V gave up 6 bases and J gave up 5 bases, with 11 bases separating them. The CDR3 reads CASSSGTNNEQFF. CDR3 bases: TGTGCCAGCAGCTCAGGGACCAACAATGAGCAGTTCTTC.

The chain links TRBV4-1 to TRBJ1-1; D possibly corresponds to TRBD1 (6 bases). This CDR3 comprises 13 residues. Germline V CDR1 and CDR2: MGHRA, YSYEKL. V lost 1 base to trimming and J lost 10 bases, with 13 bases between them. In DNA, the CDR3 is TGCGCCAGCAGCCAAGGGGAAGGCAGGGGAGCTTTCTTT. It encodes CASSQGEGRGAFF.

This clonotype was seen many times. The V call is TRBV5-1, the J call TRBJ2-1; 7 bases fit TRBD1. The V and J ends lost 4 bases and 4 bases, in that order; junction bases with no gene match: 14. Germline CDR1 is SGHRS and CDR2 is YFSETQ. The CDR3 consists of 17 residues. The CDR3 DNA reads TGCGCCAGCAGCCCCGGAAGGGCTCGGGACAGATACAATGAGCAGTTCTTC. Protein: CASSPGRARDRYNEQFF.

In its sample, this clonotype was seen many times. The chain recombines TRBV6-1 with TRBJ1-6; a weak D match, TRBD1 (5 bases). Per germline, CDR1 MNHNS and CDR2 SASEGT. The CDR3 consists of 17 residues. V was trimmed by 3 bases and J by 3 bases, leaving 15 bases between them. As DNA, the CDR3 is TGTGCCAGCAGTGACCGGTTGGGGCTGAACTATAATTCACCCCTCCACTTT. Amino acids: CASSDRLGLNYNSPLHF.